The entry below gives a single T cell receptor beta chain sequence along with its context. This sample is part of a study of identifying expanded T cells in peripheral blood. This table comes from immunoSEQ multiplex PCR, and its TCRdb copy is limited to in-frame clones, with some not included. The table records about 100,000 clones, over 75% of them present only once. This receptor was taken from a person aged 18-70 years in good health. The sequencing sample was made of blood.

This CDR3 reads CASSYLGTEAFF. CDR3 sequence (DNA): TGTGCCAGCAGTTACTTAGGCACTGAAGCTTTCTTT. The chain employs TRBV6-5 and TRBJ1-1, with unresolved D. The CDR3 consists of 12 residues. V was shortened by 1 base and J by 4 bases, with 4 bases between the two germline ends. Germline CDR1 MNHEY, CDR2 SVGAGI.